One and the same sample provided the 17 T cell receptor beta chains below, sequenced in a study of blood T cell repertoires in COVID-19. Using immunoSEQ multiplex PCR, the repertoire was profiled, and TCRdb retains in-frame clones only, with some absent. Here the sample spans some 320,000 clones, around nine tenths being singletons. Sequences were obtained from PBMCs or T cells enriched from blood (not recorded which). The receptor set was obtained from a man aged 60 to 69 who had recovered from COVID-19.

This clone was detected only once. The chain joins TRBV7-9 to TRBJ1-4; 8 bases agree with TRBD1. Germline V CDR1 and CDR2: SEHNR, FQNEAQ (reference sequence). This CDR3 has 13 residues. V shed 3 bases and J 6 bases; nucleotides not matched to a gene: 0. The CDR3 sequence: CASSLDRDEKLFF. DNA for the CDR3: TGTGCCAGCAGCTTGGACAGGGATGAAAAACTGTTTTTT.

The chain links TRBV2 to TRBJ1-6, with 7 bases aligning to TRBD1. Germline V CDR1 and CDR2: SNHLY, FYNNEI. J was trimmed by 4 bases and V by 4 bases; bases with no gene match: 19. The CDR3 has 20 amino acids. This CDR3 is CASSVLAGQMTGGYNSPLHF. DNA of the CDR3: TGTGCCAGCAGTGTTCTGGCGGGACAGATGACTGGAGGGTATAATTCACCCCTCCACTTT.

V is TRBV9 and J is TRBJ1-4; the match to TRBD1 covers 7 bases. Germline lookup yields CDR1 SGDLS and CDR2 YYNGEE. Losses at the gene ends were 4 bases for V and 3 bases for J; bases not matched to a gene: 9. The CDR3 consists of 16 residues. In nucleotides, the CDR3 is TGTGCCAGCAGCCCCTTTCCGGGACAGTCTAATGAAAAACTGTTTTTT. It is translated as CASSPFPGQSNEKLFF.

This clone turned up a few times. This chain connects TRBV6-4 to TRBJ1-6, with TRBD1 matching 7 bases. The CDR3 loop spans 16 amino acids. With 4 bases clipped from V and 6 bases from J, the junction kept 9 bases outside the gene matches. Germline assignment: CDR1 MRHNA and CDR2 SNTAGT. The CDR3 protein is CASSASSQGVNSPLHF. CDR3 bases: TGTGCCAGCAGTGCCTCCTCGCAGGGGGTTAATTCACCCCTCCACTTT.

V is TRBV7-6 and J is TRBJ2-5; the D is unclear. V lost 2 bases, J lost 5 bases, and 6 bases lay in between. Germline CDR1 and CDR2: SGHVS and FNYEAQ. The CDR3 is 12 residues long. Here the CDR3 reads CASSLISETQYF. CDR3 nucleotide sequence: TGTGCCAGCAGCTTAATATCTGAGACCCAGTACTTC.

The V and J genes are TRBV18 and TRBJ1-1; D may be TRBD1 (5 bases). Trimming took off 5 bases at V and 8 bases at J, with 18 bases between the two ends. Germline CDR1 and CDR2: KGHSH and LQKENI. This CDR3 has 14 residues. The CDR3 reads CASSSDSGILEAFF. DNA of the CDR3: TGTGCCAGCTCAAGTGACAGTGGAATTTTGGAAGCTTTCTTT.

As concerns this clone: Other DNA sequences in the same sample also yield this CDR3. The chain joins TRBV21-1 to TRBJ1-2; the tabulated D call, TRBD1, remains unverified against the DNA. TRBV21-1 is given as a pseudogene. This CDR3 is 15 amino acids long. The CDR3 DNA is TGTGCCAGCAGCAAAGCCGGGACAGGGTTCTATGGCTACACCTTC. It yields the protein CASSKAGTGFYGYTF.

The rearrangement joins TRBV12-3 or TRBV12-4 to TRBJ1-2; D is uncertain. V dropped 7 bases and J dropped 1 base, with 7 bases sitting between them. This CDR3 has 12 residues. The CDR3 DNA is TGTGCCAGCACCCTGAGTAACTATGGCTACACCTTC. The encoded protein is CASTLSNYGYTF.

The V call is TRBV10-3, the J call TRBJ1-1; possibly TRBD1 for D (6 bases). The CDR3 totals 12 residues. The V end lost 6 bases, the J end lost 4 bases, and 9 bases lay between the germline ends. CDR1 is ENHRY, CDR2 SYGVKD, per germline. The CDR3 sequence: CAISTGSTEAFF. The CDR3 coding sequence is TGTGCCATCAGCACAGGGAGCACTGAAGCTTTCTTT.

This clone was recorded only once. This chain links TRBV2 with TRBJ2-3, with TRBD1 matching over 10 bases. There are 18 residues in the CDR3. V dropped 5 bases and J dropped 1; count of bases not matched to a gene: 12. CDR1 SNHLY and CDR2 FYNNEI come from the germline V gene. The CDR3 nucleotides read TGTGCCAGCAGTCTCCGGGACAGGGGTTTTGTTGGCACAGATACGCAGTATTTT. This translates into CASSLRDRGFVGTDTQYF.

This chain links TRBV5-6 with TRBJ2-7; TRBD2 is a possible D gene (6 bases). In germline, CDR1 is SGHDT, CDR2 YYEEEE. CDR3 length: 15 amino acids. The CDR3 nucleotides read TGTGCTACCGGGGTTGGAGGGGCGGGCTCCTACGAGCAGTACTTC. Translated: CATGVGGAGSYEQYF.

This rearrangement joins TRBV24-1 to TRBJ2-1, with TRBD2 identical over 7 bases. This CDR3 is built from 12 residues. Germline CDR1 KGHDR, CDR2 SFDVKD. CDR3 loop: CATSGNYNEQFF. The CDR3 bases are TGTGCGACGAGCGGGAATTACAATGAGCAGTTCTTC.

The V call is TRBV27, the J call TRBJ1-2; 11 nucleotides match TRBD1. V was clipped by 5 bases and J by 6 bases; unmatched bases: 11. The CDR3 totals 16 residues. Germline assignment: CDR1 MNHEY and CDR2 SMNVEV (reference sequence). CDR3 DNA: TGTGCCAGCAGTCCACACCTCCCGGACAGGGGGCATGGCTACACCTTC. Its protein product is CASSPHLPDRGHGYTF.

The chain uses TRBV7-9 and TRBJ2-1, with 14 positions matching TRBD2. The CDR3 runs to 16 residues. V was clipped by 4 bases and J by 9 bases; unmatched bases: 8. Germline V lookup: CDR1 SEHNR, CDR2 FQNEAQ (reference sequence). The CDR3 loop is CASSSPGLAGESEQFF. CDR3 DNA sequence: TGTGCCAGCAGCTCGCCGGGACTAGCGGGGGAGAGTGAGCAGTTCTTC.

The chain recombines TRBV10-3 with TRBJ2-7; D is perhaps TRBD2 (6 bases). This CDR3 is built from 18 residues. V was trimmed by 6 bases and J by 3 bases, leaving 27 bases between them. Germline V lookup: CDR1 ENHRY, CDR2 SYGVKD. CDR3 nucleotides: TGTGCCATCAGCGCAAGGGGCCTAACCCGGGACTCGAACTACGAGCAGTACTTC. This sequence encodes CAISARGLTRDSNYEQYF.

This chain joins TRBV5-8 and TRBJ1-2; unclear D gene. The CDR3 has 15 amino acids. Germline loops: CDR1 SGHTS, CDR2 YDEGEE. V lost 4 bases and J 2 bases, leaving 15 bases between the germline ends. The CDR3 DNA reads TGTGCCAGCAGCGTTGACGGGAGAATAAACTATGGCTACACCTTC. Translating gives CASSVDGRINYGYTF.

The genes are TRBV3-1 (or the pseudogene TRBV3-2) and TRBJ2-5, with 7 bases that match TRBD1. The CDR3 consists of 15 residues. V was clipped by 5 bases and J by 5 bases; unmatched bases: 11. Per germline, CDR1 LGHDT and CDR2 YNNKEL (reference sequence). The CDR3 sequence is CASSDRTGRMETQYF. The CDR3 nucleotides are TGTGCCAGCAGCGATAGGACAGGACGTATGGAGACCCAGTACTTC.